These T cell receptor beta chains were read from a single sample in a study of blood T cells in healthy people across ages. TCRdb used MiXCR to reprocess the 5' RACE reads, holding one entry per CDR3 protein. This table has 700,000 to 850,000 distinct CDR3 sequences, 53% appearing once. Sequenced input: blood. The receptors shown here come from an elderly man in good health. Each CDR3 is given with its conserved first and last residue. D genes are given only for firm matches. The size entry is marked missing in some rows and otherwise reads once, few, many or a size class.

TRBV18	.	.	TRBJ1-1	TGTGCCAGCTCACCATGGGCCTTAGAGGCGAACACTGAAGCTTTCTTT	CASSPWALEANTEAFF
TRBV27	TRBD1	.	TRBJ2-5	TGTGCCAGCAGTTCCATGGACAGGGTCAAGACCCAGTACTTC	CASSSMDRVKTQYF
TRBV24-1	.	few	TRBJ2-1	TGTGCCACCAGTGATTTAGCCTCACCCCATGAGCAGTTCTTC	CATSDLASPHEQFF
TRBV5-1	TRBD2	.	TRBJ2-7	TGCGCCAGCAGCTTTCTTCCTCGACTAGCGGGAGCCCTCTCCTACGAGCAGTACTTC	CASSFLPRLAGALSYEQYF
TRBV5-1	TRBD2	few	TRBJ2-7	TGCGCCAGCAGCTACGGACTAGCCCTGGGCGAGCAGTACTTC	CASSYGLALGEQYF
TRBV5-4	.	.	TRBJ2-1	TGTGCCAGCAGCTTGGCCGTGGCTAAAGATGTCTACAATGAGCAGTTCTTC	CASSLAVAKDVYNEQFF
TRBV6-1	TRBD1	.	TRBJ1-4	TGTGCCAGCATGACAGGGGCAACTAATGAAAAACTGTTTTTT	CASMTGATNEKLFF
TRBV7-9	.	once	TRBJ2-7	TGTGCCAGCAGCTTATCGGGCAGGGTTGACTACGAGCAGTACTTC	CASSLSGRVDYEQYF
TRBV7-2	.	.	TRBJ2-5	TGTGCCAGCAGCCAGCCCGGGAATGAGCAGTACTTC	CASSQPGNEQYF
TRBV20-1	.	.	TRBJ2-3	TGCAGTGCTAGAGTTCTTGGGGAGGATGATACGCAGTATTTT	CSARVLGEDDTQYF
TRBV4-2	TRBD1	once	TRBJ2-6	TGTGCCAGCAGCCAAGATCTAAGACAGGGTAGTGTGGCCAACGTCCTGACTTTC	CASSQDLRQGSVANVLTF
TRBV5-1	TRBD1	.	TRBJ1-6	TGCACCAGCAGCATCGGACAGGGGGATAATTCACCCCTCCACTTT	CTSSIGQGDNSPLHF
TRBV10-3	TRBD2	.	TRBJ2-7	TGTGCCATCAGTGAGTCGGTCGCGGGAGGGCCGAAGTACGAGCAGTACTTC	CAISESVAGGPKYEQYF
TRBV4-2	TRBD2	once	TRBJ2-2	TGTGCCAGCAGCGTCGGGACTAGCGGTGGGGAGCTGTTTTTT	CASSVGTSGGELFF
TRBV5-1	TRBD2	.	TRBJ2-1	TGCGCCAGCAGCTGGGGCCTCACCACTAGCGGATTGAACAATGAGCAGTTCTTC	CASSWGLTTSGLNNEQFF
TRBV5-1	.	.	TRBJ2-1	TGCGCCAGCAGTGTTGGGTTCGAATACAATGAGCAGTTCTTC	CASSVGFEYNEQFF
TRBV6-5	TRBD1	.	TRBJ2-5	TGTGCCAGCAGTAGACAGGGGAAACAAGAGACCCAGTACTTC	CASSRQGKQETQYF
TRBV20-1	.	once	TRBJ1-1	TGCAGTGCTAGAGATGGGGCCCTGAACACTGAAGCTTTCTTT	CSARDGALNTEAFF
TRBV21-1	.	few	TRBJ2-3	TGTGCCAGCACCCCGAGGACTAGCGGGCACAGATACGCGTATTTT	CASTPRTSGHRYAYF
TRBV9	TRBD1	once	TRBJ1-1	TGTGCCAGCAGCGTAGGAGGGGACAGGAACACTGAAGCTTTCTTT	CASSVGGDRNTEAFF
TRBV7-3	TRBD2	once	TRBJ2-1	TGTGCCAGCAGCTTACTCGGGCGGGAGAGACCCTACAATGAGCAGTTCTTC	CASSLLGRERPYNEQFF
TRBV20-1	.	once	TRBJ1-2	TGCAGTGCTAGAGCAGGGCTGGGGGGCTACACCTTC	CSARAGLGGYTF
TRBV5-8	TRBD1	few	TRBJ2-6	TGTGCCAGCAGCTTGGACCAGGGGGACTCTGGGGCCAACGTCCTGACTTTC	CASSLDQGDSGANVLTF
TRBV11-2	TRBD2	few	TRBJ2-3	TGTGCCAGCAGCTTAGCTAGCGGTTTGCACAGAGACGCGTATTTT	CASSLASGLHRDAYF